This T cell receptor beta chain was identified during a study of CD8 T cells in ankylosing spondylitis. Broader study findings: Disease-associated clones were CD8+ and fairly uncommon in peripheral blood. According to the report, clones linked to the disease were significantly enriched in matched synovial fluid samples taken from ankylosing spondylitis patients. A subset of motif variants has previously been described in the synovial fluid and blood of reactive arthritis. Apparently characteristic of ankylosing spondylitis blood was a TCR beta motif (under ten highly homologous variants).

In TCRdb, the 5' RACE reads were re-called with MiXCR into one record per CDR3 protein. The sample contains about 260,000 distinct CDR3 sequences, around 25% of which appear only once. This clonotype was found many times. Its antigen is unidentified. Sequencing used blood, either unsorted or a sorted T cell fraction (not recorded which). The clonotype comes from a male donor with ankylosing spondylitis or in good health (not recorded which).

In DNA, the CDR3 is TGTGCCATCAGTGTAGGCCCCACTGGGGCCAACGTCCTGACTTTC. Protein product: CAISVGPTGANVLTF. This chain uses TRBV10-3 with TRBJ2-6; D not certain. V was cut by 4 bases and J by 2 bases, with 9 bases left in between. Germline CDR1 ENHRY, CDR2 SYGVKD. The CDR3 has 15 residues.